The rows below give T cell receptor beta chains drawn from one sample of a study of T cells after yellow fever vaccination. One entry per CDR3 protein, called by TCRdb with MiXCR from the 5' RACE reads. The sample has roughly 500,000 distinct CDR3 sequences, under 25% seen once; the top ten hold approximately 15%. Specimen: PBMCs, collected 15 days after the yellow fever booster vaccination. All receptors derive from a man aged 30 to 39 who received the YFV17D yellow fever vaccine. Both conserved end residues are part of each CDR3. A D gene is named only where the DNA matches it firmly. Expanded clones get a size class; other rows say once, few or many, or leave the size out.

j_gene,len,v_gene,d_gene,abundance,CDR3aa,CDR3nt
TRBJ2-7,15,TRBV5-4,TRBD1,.,CASSGGWAGGGEQYF,TGTGCCAGCAGCGGGGGATGGGCAGGGGGCGGCGAGCAGTACTTC
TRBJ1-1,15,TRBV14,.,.,CASSRNRNLNTEAFF,TGTGCCAGCAGCCGGAACAGGAATCTTAACACTGAAGCTTTCTTT
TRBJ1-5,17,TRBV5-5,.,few,CASSLNPGGGQKQPQHF,TGTGCCAGCAGCTTGAATCCAGGCGGGGGCCAAAAGCAGCCCCAGCATTTT
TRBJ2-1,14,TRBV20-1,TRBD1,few,CSARDGRGLDEQFF,TGCAGTGCTAGAGATGGCAGGGGGCTCGATGAGCAGTTCTTC
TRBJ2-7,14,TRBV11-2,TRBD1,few,CASSQNRGSGEQYF,TGTGCCAGCAGCCAAAACAGGGGATCAGGCGAGCAGTACTTC
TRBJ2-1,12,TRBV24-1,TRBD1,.,CATSDPDREQFF,TGTGCCACCAGTGACCCGGACAGGGAGCAGTTCTTC
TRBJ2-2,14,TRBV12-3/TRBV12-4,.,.,CASNFLSAPGELFF,TGTGCCAGCAACTTTCTCAGCGCCCCCGGGGAGCTGTTTTTT
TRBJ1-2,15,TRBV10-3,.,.,CAISFYAGHGDGYTF,TGTGCCATCAGTTTCTACGCGGGTCACGGGGATGGCTACACCTTC
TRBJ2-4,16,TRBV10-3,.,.,CAISAQDGLAKNIQYF,TGTGCCATCAGTGCTCAGGACGGGTTAGCCAAAAACATTCAGTACTTC
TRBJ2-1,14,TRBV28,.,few,CASSLLYRRNEQFF,TGTGCCAGCAGTTTATTATATCGCAGGAATGAGCAGTTCTTC
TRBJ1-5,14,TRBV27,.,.,CASSLFQGAQPQHF,TGTGCCAGCAGTTTATTCCAGGGAGCGCAGCCCCAGCATTTT
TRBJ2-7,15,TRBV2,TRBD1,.,CASRRIDRGGDEQYF,TGTGCCAGCAGACGGATAGACAGGGGAGGCGACGAGCAGTACTTC
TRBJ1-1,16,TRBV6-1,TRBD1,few,CASSHQRTGLMTEAFF,TGTGCCAGCAGTCATCAAAGGACAGGGCTGATGACTGAAGCTTTCTTT
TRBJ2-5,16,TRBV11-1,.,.,CASSLVTGGMLETQYF,TGTGCCAGCAGCTTAGTCACCGGGGGCATGTTAGAGACCCAGTACTTC
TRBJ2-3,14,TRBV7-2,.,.,CASAVADSTNTQYF,TGTGCCAGTGCCGTAGCGGATAGCACAAATACGCAGTATTTT
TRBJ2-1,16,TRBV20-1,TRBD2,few,CSAPELAGGTGWRQFF,TGCAGTGCTCCCGAATTAGCGGGAGGAACTGGTTGGAGACAGTTCTTC